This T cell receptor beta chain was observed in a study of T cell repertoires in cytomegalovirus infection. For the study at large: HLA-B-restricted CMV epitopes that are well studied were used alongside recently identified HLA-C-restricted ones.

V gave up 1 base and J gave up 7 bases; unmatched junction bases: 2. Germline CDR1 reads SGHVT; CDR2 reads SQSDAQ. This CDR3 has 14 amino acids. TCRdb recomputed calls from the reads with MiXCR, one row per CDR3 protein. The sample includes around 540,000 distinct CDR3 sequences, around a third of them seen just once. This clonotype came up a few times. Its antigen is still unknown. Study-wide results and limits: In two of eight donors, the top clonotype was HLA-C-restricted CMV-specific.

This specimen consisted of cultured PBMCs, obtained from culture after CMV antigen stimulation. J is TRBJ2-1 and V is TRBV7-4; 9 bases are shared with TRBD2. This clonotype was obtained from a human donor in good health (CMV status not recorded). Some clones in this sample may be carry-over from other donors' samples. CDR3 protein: CASSLGTSVNEQFF. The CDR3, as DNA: TGTGCCAGCAGCTTAGGGACTAGCGTTAATGAGCAGTTCTTC.